A selection of T cell receptor beta chains follows, all from one sample in a study of blood T cell repertoires in COVID-19. Only in-frame clones appear in the TCRdb table, and some are missing; sequencing was by immunoSEQ multiplex PCR. Of 400,000 or so clones in the sample, around nine tenths were seen once. The sample comprised peripheral blood. These receptors originate from a human donor in a cohort sampled during active COVID-19. Both conserved end residues are part of each CDR3. The order of the fields is D gene, J gene, V gene, clone size, CDR3 DNA, CDR3 protein. The D gene is left open where the match is weak. Size tells how often a clone was seen (once, few, many) or the class of an expanded clone, and some rows leave it out.

>NA|TRBJ2-7|TRBV5-6|few
TGTGCCAGCAGCTTGGGAGTGAGCGAGCAGTACTTC
CASSLGVSEQYF
>NA|TRBJ2-1|TRBV11-3|NA
TGTGCCAGCAGCTTAGTTAGTTCTGCTGAGCAGTTCTTC
CASSLVSSAEQFF
>NA|TRBJ2-7|TRBV10-3|NA
TGTGCCATCAGCCGCTTTCCCCCCGGGCGGGAAGGCCCCGAGCAGTACTTC
CAISRFPPGREGPEQYF
>TRBD1|TRBJ1-1|TRBV28|NA
TGTGCCAGCAGTACGGTCGGGACAGGGGGCGGTAGAAAAGCTTTCTTT
CASSTVGTGGGRKAFF
>NA|TRBJ1-2|TRBV5-1|NA
TGCGCCAGCAGCCCCGTCCGGGTCGCCCCAAATGGCTACACCTTC
CASSPVRVAPNGYTF
>TRBD2|TRBJ2-1|TRBV20-1|NA
TGCAGTGCTAGTGGACTAGCGGATACTTACAATGAGCAGTTCTTC
CSASGLADTYNEQFF
>TRBD2|TRBJ2-2|TRBV2|NA
TGTGCCAGCAGTGGCGAGCGGGGGTACACCGGGGAGCTGTTTTTT
CASSGERGYTGELFF
>NA|TRBJ2-1|TRBV12-3/TRBV12-4|NA
TGTGCCAGCAGGGGGACTCGTAATGAGCAGTTCTTC
CASRGTRNEQFF
>NA|TRBJ2-1|TRBV9|NA
TGTGCCAGCAGCGCCAGAGCGGCCAAAACCTACAATGAGCAGTTCTTC
CASSARAAKTYNEQFF
>TRBD2|TRBJ2-1|TRBV11-3|NA
TGTGCCAGCAGCCCGACTAGCGGGGGGGCCGGTGAGCAGTTCTTC
CASSPTSGGAGEQFF
>NA|TRBJ1-3|TRBV30|once
TGTGCCTGGAGTCTGGACAGAGGGTCGGGAAACACCATATATTTT
CAWSLDRGSGNTIYF
>NA|TRBJ2-7|TRBV11-3|NA
TGTGCCAGCAGCTTATATACTGGTTACGAGCAGTACTTC
CASSLYTGYEQYF
>TRBD2|TRBJ2-7|TRBV3-1/TRBV3-2|NA
TGTGCCAGCAGCCAAGTTGGGACTAGCGCCGAGCAGTACTTC
CASSQVGTSAEQYF
>TRBD1|TRBJ2-1|TRBV29-1|NA
TGCAGCGTTGGGGGGGACAGGGGACTCAATGAGCAGTTCTTC
CSVGGDRGLNEQFF
>NA|TRBJ1-2|TRBV6-1|NA
TGTGCCAGCAGTGAAGGCCAAGGAGGGTTATATGGCTACACCTTC
CASSEGQGGLYGYTF
>NA|TRBJ2-3|TRBV9|NA
TGTGCCAGCAGCGTACAGGCGGGAAGATGGGCAGATACGCAGTATTTT
CASSVQAGRWADTQYF
>TRBD1|TRBJ2-7|TRBV3-1/TRBV3-2|few
TGTGCCAGCAGCCCTGGGACAGAGGCCTACGAGCAGTACTTC
CASSPGTEAYEQYF
>NA|TRBJ2-7|TRBV2|once
TGTGCCAGCTGGCGGGGACGGCACTACGAGCAGTACTTC
CASWRGRHYEQYF
>TRBD2|TRBJ2-1|TRBV7-9|NA
TGTGCCAGCAGCCGGGGAGCGGGAGGGGGTTACAATGAGCAGTTCTTC
CASSRGAGGGYNEQFF
>TRBD1|TRBJ2-7|TRBV19|NA
TGTGCCAGTAGTTTTGCGCAGGGGGACACCTACGAGCAGTACTTC
CASSFAQGDTYEQYF
>TRBD1|TRBJ1-2|TRBV5-1|NA
TGCGCCAGCAGCCCGTTGGGGACAGCTAATGGCTACACCTTC
CASSPLGTANGYTF
>NA|TRBJ2-3|TRBV27|NA
TGTGCCAGCAGCTACACTAGACACACAGATACGCAGTATTTT
CASSYTRHTDTQYF
>TRBD1|TRBJ2-7|TRBV5-1|NA
TGCGCCAGCAGCTCTCAAGGGGGCCAATACGAGCAGTACTTC
CASSSQGGQYEQYF
>NA|TRBJ2-1|TRBV7-3|NA
TGTGCCAGCAGCTTTCAACCCGGGAATGAGCAGTTCTTC
CASSFQPGNEQFF
>TRBD2|TRBJ2-1|TRBV12-3/TRBV12-4|NA
TGTGCCAGCAGCCGGGGACTAGCGGGGGGGCAGTTCTTC
CASSRGLAGGQFF
>TRBD2|TRBJ2-1|TRBV11-3|once
TGTGCCAGCAGCTCCGGGACTAGCGGGTGGGATGAGCAGTTCTTC
CASSSGTSGWDEQFF
>NA|TRBJ1-2|TRBV29-1|NA
TGCAGCGTTGTAAGCGGGGGGCATGGCTACACCTTC
CSVVSGGHGYTF